Below are 24 T cell receptor beta chains sequenced from a single sample in a study of graft-versus-host responses after intestinal transplantation. Measured with immunoSEQ multiplex PCR; TCRdb has only the in-frame clones, and not every one. The table has approximately 9,300 clones, 86% seen once; the top ten hold roughly 5.4%. Intraepithelial and lamina propria lymphocytes were released after the graft tissue was processed. The sequencing here drew on ileum tissue, taken just over 700 days after intestinal transplantation. The source of these receptors is a human patient who received an intestinal transplant, so some T cells may come from the graft donor.

The rearrangement uses TRBV21-1 and TRBJ2-7. TRBV21-1 is a documented pseudogene. This CDR3 has 11 residues. Written as DNA, the CDR3 is TGTGCCAGCAGCAAAGGGGGCGAGCAGTACTTC. Protein product: CASSKGGEQYF.

The chain joins TRBV6-5 to TRBJ1-2; no firm D call. Germline values: CDR1 MNHEY, CDR2 SVGAGI. The CDR3 totals 11 residues. Trimming stripped 5 bases from V and 6 bases from J, with 7 bases between. CDR3 in DNA: TGTGCCAGCAGTAGCAGTGATGGCTACACCTTC. Encoded protein: CASSSSDGYTF.

The chain employs TRBV9 and TRBJ2-7; D gene unclear. This CDR3 has 13 amino acids. Trimming stripped 2 bases from V and 2 bases from J, with 8 bases between. Germline loops: CDR1 SGDLS, CDR2 YYNGEE. The CDR3 is CASSVDEAYEQYF. The CDR3 nucleotides read TGTGCCAGCAGCGTGGACGAGGCCTACGAGCAGTACTTC.

This clone occurred once. The rearrangement uses TRBV5-4 and TRBJ2-3, with 14 positions matching TRBD2. Germline assignment: CDR1 SGHNT and CDR2 YYREEE (reference sequence). After removal of 3 bases from V and 4 bases from J, the junction contained 10 bases not matched to a gene. The CDR3 has 18 residues. The CDR3 nucleotides are TGTGCCAGCAGCTCAAAGGGACTAGCGGGAGTTAGGGCAGATACGCAGTATTTT. Amino acid sequence: CASSSKGLAGVRADTQYF.

This clone showed up just once. V is TRBV7-6 and J is TRBJ2-7; TRBD2 is a possible D gene (7 bases). The CDR3 runs 18 residues. Germline CDR1 reads SGHVS; CDR2 reads FNYEAQ. V dropped 4 bases and J dropped 2 bases, with 24 bases sitting between them. In DNA form, the CDR3 reads TGTGCCAGCAGCTCCTCTGGGGGGGCGGGAGTCCCTACCTACGAGCAGTACTTC. Protein product: CASSSSGGAGVPTYEQYF.

The chain links TRBV11-2 to TRBJ2-3; D not resolved. CDR1 is SGHAT and CDR2 is FQNNGV in the germline V gene. The CDR3 is 14 amino acids. V shed 0 bases and J shed 4 bases, with 8 bases lying between them. The CDR3 here is CASSLDVHPDTQYF. The CDR3 DNA sequence: TGTGCCAGCAGCTTAGATGTGCATCCAGATACGCAGTATTTT.

This chain uses TRBV6-1 with TRBJ2-3, with D hard to call. The ends were cut back, 8 bases at V and 6 bases at J, with 6 bases in the middle. CDR1 is MNHNS and CDR2 is SASEGT in the germline V gene. The CDR3 totals 10 residues. The CDR3 DNA sequence: TGTGCCAGCCATGAGGATACGCAGTATTTT. As protein: CASHEDTQYF.

This chain connects TRBV6-6 to TRBJ1-2; D call uncertain. This CDR3 region has 14 residues. Trimming cost V 0 bases and J 4 bases, with 9 bases left between them. The V gene's germline CDR1 is MNHNY and CDR2 SVGAGI (reference sequence). In DNA, the CDR3 is TGTGCCAGCAGTTACTCTTCTTACTCCTATGGCTACACCTTC. Translated: CASSYSSYSYGYTF.

The V and J genes are TRBV10-2 and TRBJ1-1; possible D gene TRBD1, 5 bases. CDR3 size: 13 residues. V gave up 8 bases and J gave up 1 base, with 11 bases separating them. Germline CDR1 reads WSHSY; CDR2 reads SAAADI. Written as DNA, the CDR3 is TGCGCCAGCGGGGACGGGGAGAACACTGAAGCTTTCTTT. This sequence encodes CASGDGENTEAFF.

The J gene is TRBJ2-7, the V gene TRBV4-1; D is uncertain. The CDR3 loop spans 18 amino acids. The V end lost 0 bases, the J end lost 0 bases, and 18 bases lay between the germline ends. Germline CDR1 is MGHRA and CDR2 is YSYEKL. This CDR3 is CASSQDFDWSQNSYEQYF. The CDR3 bases are TGCGCCAGCAGCCAAGATTTTGACTGGAGCCAGAACTCCTACGAGCAGTACTTC.

This chain connects TRBV6-1 to TRBJ2-7, with 11 bases fitting TRBD2. Germline V gives CDR1 MNHNS, CDR2 SASEGT. V gave up 6 bases and J gave up 3 bases; unmatched junction bases: 4. This CDR3 contains 14 residues. The CDR3 DNA is TGTGCCAGCAGCAGCCTAGCGGGGGGCTACGAGCAGTACTTC. Its protein is CASSSLAGGYEQYF.

The chain combines TRBV9 with TRBJ2-3, with TRBD1 matching 9 bases. V lost 0 bases, J lost 6 bases, and 8 bases stayed unmatched. The CDR3 length is 16 residues. Germline CDR1 reads SGDLS; CDR2 reads YYNGEE. The CDR3 reads CASSVDVGQGRDTQYF. Here the CDR3 DNA reads TGTGCCAGCAGCGTAGACGTGGGACAGGGTCGGGATACGCAGTATTTT.

This chain joins TRBV28 and TRBJ1-2, with unresolved D. CDR1 and CDR2 (germline): MDHEN, SYDVKM. Trimming shortened V by 7 bases and J by 2 bases, and 23 bases separated the two germline ends. The CDR3 length is 17 residues. The chain's CDR3 is CASTTVLSRRANYGYTF. The CDR3 nucleotides are TGTGCCAGCACCACCGTTTTATCCCGTCGGGCGAACTATGGCTACACCTTC.

The chain links TRBV10-1 to TRBJ2-7; TRBD1 matches 9 bases. CDR3 length: 13 amino acids. Germline CDR1 and CDR2: WNHNN and SYGVQD (reference sequence). Trimming removed 3 bases from V and 5 bases from J; junction bases left unmatched: 2. CDR3 region: CASSDGTGNEQYF. The CDR3 DNA follows: TGCGCCAGCAGTGACGGGACAGGGAACGAGCAGTACTTC.

V gene TRBV5-1 combines with J gene TRBJ2-1; 14 bases agree with TRBD2. J was trimmed by 10 bases and V by 2 bases; bases with no gene match: 5. Germline assignment: CDR1 SGHRS and CDR2 YFSETQ. This CDR3 is 15 amino acids long. In DNA form, the CDR3 reads TGCGCCAGCAGCTTAGGGACTAGCGGGGGAGGCGAGCAGTTCTTC. It is translated as CASSLGTSGGGEQFF. The full variable domain, completed using reference TRBV5-1 and TRBJ2-1, is KAGVTQTPRYLIKTRGQQVTLSCSPISGHRSVSWYQQTPGQGLQFLFEYFSETQRNKGNFPGRFSGRQFSNSRSEMNVSTLELGDSALYLCASSLGTSGGGEQFFGPGTRLTVL.

This chain uses TRBV2 with TRBJ1-5, with 7 bases identical to TRBD1. Germline V gene sequence: CDR1 SNHLY, CDR2 FYNNEI. The CDR3 contains 14 residues. V dropped 4 bases and J dropped 3; count of bases not matched to a gene: 3. This chain's CDR3 is CASSVDRANQPQHF. The CDR3 DNA reads as TGTGCCAGCAGTGTAGACAGGGCCAATCAGCCCCAGCATTTT.

The chain combines TRBV19 with TRBJ1-6; TRBD1 aligns across 7 bases. Germline CDR1 LNHDA, CDR2 SQIVND (reference sequence). The V gene end was trimmed by 9 bases and the J gene end by 6 bases; junction bases not matched to a gene: 5. This CDR3 is built from 13 residues. The CDR3 is CASRDRSNSPLHF. The DNA of the CDR3 is TGTGCCAGCCGGGACAGATCTAATTCACCCCTCCACTTT. Based on the CDR3 plus reference TRBV19 and TRBJ1-6, the full variable domain is DGGITQSPKYLFRKEGQNVTLSCEQNLNHDAMYWYRQDPGQGLRLIYYSQIVNDFQKGDIAEGYSVSREKKESFPLTVTSAQKNPTAFYLCASRDRSNSPLHFGNGTRLTVT.

The chain combines TRBV6-5 with TRBJ1-6, with D possibly matching TRBD1 (6 bases). Between the trimmed V and J ends, which lost 4 bases and 14 bases, there was a span of 18 bases. There are 14 residues in the CDR3. Germline CDR1 is MNHEY and CDR2 is SVGAGI. The CDR3 protein is CASSSGTRPQSLHF. CDR3 DNA sequence: TGTGCCAGCAGTTCCGGGACAAGGCCTCAATCCCTCCACTTT.

The chain is built from TRBV4-1 and TRBJ1-2, with 9 bases fitting TRBD1. V was clipped by 2 bases and J by 2 bases; unmatched bases: 6. This CDR3 contains 16 residues. Per the germline V gene, CDR1 is MGHRA and CDR2 is YSYEKL. The DNA of the CDR3 is TGCGCCAGCAGCCAAATAGGACAGGGGCAAAACTATGGCTACACCTTC. Its translation: CASSQIGQGQNYGYTF.

CDR3 bases: TGTGCCAGCAGTTTAGTCAACGGGGAGACCCAGTACTTC. Translation: CASSLVNGETQYF. This rearrangement joins TRBV27 to TRBJ2-5, with no clear D. Germline V lookup: CDR1 MNHEY, CDR2 SMNVEV (reference sequence). V lost 2 bases to trimming and J lost 5 bases, with 9 bases between them. The CDR3 has 13 amino acids.

The chain recombines TRBV28 with TRBJ2-7; TRBD2 might be the D (6 bases). V lost 5 bases and J 4 bases, leaving 18 bases between the germline ends. Germline lookup yields CDR1 MDHEN and CDR2 SYDVKM. This CDR3 is built from 15 residues. The CDR3 region is CASSPVGGRTYEQYF. The CDR3 DNA reads as TGTGCCAGCAGTCCCGTTGGGGGGAGGACATACGAGCAGTACTTC. Looking up the rest from reference TRBV28 and TRBJ2-7 gives the full variable domain: DVKVTQSSRYLVKRTGEKVFLECVQDMDHENMFWYRQDPGLGLRLIYFSYDVKMKEKGDIPEGYSVSREKKERFSLILESASTNQTSMYLCASSPVGGRTYEQYFGPGTRLTVT.

The chain is built from TRBV7-9 and TRBJ2-3, with unresolved D. The CDR3 runs 16 residues. Trimming took 1 base from V and 2 from J, leaving 13 bases between them. Germline CDR1 is SEHNR and CDR2 is FQNEAQ (reference sequence). CDR3 nucleotide sequence: TGTGCCAGCAGCTTAGTTACTATCCAGGACACAGATACGCAGTATTTT. Protein: CASSLVTIQDTDTQYF.

V is TRBV7-2 and J is TRBJ2-7; D perhaps matches TRBD2 (6 bases). The CDR3 sequence is 14 residues long. The V gene lost 0 bases and the J gene lost 3 bases, with 9 bases spanning the gap. Germline V gene data show CDR1 as SGHTA and CDR2 as FQGNSA. The CDR3 protein is CASSLAGGVYEQYF. The CDR3 coding sequence is TGTGCCAGCAGCTTAGCGGGAGGAGTCTACGAGCAGTACTTC. The complete variable domain, with remaining parts taken from reference TRBV7-2 and TRBJ2-7, reads GAGVSQSPSNKVTEKGKDVELRCDPISGHTALYWYRQSLGQGLEFLIYFQGNSAPDKSGLPSDRFSAERTGGSVSTLTIQRTQQEDSAVYLCASSLAGGVYEQYFGPGTRLTVT.

V gene TRBV21-1 combines with J gene TRBJ2-7; the table assigns TRBD1, which was not confirmed against the DNA. TRBV21-1 is tagged as a pseudogene. This CDR3 contains 15 residues. The CDR3 is CASSKDRTGLYEQYF. In DNA form, the CDR3 reads TGTGCCAGCAGCAAAGACCGGACAGGGCTGTACGAGCAGTACTTC.